This T cell receptor beta chain originates from a study of cytomegalovirus exposure and HLA in healthy donors. TCRdb keeps only in-frame clones here, not all; method: immunoSEQ multiplex PCR. The table records some 140,000 clones, around 90% of them present only once. Findings and caveats of the study: Most TCR sequences were seen very rarely across donors, but some public TCRs occurred in many. Reported performance of the classifier showed diagnosis of cytomegalovirus status with high specificity and sensitivity. One later analysis, an examination of the 120 or so validation repertoires, found that first-cohort TCR clusters tended to co-occur in them.

This clone came up once. Its antigen remains unknown. The CDR3 contains 17 residues. Germline V lookup: CDR1 SGHNT, CDR2 YENEEA. Germline trimming cut 1 base from V and 0 bases from J; bases unmatched to any gene: 3. Sample: PBMCs. The chain employs TRBV11-3 and TRBJ2-1; 10 positions match TRBD1. The source is a woman between 25 and 40 years old in good health and CMV-seropositive. This CDR3 reads CASSLGRTGGSYNEQFF. CDR3 in DNA: TGTGCCAGCAGCTTAGGCCGGACAGGGGGCTCCTACAATGAGCAGTTCTTC.